This is a list of T cell receptor beta chains from one sample in a study of shared clonotypes between healthy human individuals. Some clones are missing from TCRdb's copy, which holds only in-frame ones; the method was immunoSEQ multiplex PCR. Here the sample spans roughly 110,000 clones, approximately 70% being singletons. Sequenced: memory CD8+ T cells sorted from blood. The receptors were sampled from a woman aged 25 to 39 in good health. The CDR3 runs from the conserved cysteine through the conserved F or W. The D gene is left open where the match is weak. Rows may omit the clone size; those that give it use once, few, many or a size class.

clone_size	d_call	j_call	v_call	cdr3_length	cdr3_aa	cdr3_nt
NA	NA	TRBJ1-3	TRBV25-1	17	CASSDPVAFGSGNTIYF	TGTGCCAGCAGTGATCCGGTAGCCTTTGGCTCTGGAAACACCATATATTTT
once	NA	TRBJ1-1	TRBV11-2	13	CASSQGGSPQAFF	TGTGCCAGCAGCCAAGGAGGAAGCCCTCAGGCTTTCTTT
NA	NA	TRBJ2-7	TRBV7-2	17	CASSLAEASLTPYEQYF	TGTGCCAGCAGCTTAGCCGAGGCCAGTTTAACCCCCTACGAGCAGTACTTC
NA	NA	TRBJ2-1	TRBV6-1	13	CASSDGPYNEQFF	TGTGCCAGCAGTGATGGCCCCTACAATGAGCAGTTCTTC
few	NA	TRBJ1-4	TRBV7-6	14	CASSPRGGFGKLFF	TGTGCCAGCAGCCCCCGGGGAGGGTTTGGAAAACTGTTTTTT
NA	NA	TRBJ2-7	TRBV27	14	CASSLAGSSYEQYF	TGTGCCAGCAGTTTAGCAGGGAGCTCCTACGAGCAGTACTTC
NA	NA	TRBJ1-2	TRBV5-4	13	CASSSDGAVGYTF	TGTGCCAGCAGCTCGGATGGGGCGGTTGGCTACACCTTC
NA	TRBD2	TRBJ2-5	TRBV7-2	15	CASSPDSGSYETQYF	TGTGCCAGCAGCCCCGATAGCGGGAGTTATGAGACCCAGTACTTC
NA	NA	TRBJ2-2	TRBV7-9	15	CASSLEGIYTGELFF	TGTGCCAGCAGCTTAGAGGGAATTTACACCGGGGAGCTGTTTTTT
few	NA	TRBJ2-2	TRBV2	14	CASSEKGATGELFF	TGTGCCAGCAGTGAGAAAGGGGCCACCGGGGAGCTGTTTTTT
NA	NA	TRBJ2-7	TRBV5-1	16	CASSTTGSTYLYEQYF	TGCGCCAGCAGTACAACAGGGTCCACTTACCTCTACGAGCAGTACTTC
NA	NA	TRBJ2-2	TRBV10-3	14	CASCGGGNTGELFF	TGTGCCTCCTGCGGGGGCGGAAACACCGGGGAGCTGTTTTTT
NA	TRBD1	TRBJ1-4	TRBV5-1	15	CASSHGQGTNEKLFF	TGCGCCAGCAGTCATGGACAGGGAACTAATGAAAAACTGTTTTTT
once	NA	TRBJ2-5	TRBV11-2	12	CASSLESGTQYF	TGTGCCAGCAGCTTGGAGTCAGGGACCCAGTACTTC
once	NA	TRBJ1-1	TRBV6-5	13	CASKVQRGTEAFF	TGTGCCAGCAAAGTACAGCGGGGAACTGAAGCTTTCTTT
medium-sized	TRBD1	TRBJ1-2	TRBV19	13	CASSPGTGFGYTF	TGTGCCAGTAGTCCCGGGACAGGGTTTGGCTACACCTTC
NA	NA	TRBJ1-1	TRBV5-4	13	CASSLWGWTEAFF	TGTGCCAGCAGCTTGTGGGGGTGGACTGAAGCTTTCTTT
NA	TRBD2	TRBJ2-7	TRBV7-9	16	CASSPQTSGRRYEQYF	TGTGCCAGCAGCCCCCAGACTAGCGGGAGAAGGTACGAGCAGTACTTC
few	NA	TRBJ2-5	TRBV11-2	14	CASSLFILTETQYF	TGTGCCAGCAGCTTATTTATATTAACGGAGACCCAGTACTTC
NA	TRBD2	TRBJ2-7	TRBV6-1	14	CASSEAWEGSEQYF	TGTGCCAGCAGTGAAGCGTGGGAGGGGAGCGAGCAGTACTTC
few	TRBD1	TRBJ1-2	TRBV6-1	9	CAWIPGQGF	TGTGCCTGGATACCGGGACAGGGCTTC
NA	TRBD2	TRBJ2-5	TRBV27	17	CASSYSRVAGGGETQYF	TGTGCCAGCAGTTACTCGAGGGTAGCGGGAGGGGGAGAGACCCAGTACTTC
NA	NA	TRBJ1-5	TRBV5-6	11	CASRCYTPQHF	TGTGCCAGCAGGTGTTATACCCCCCAGCATTTT
NA	TRBD2	TRBJ2-7	TRBV28	15	CASGQTGTSVHEQYF	TGTGCCAGCGGCCAGACCGGGACTAGTGTCCACGAGCAGTACTTC
NA	NA	TRBJ1-3	TRBV5-1	18	CASSLVGLSALSGNTIYF	TGCGCCAGCAGCTTGGTGGGACTATCAGCACTCTCTGGAAACACCATATATTTT
NA	NA	TRBJ2-3	TRBV6-4	16	CASSDSSGRGSDTQYF	TGTGCCAGCAGTGACTCTTCGGGCAGAGGGTCGGATACGCAGTATTTT
NA	NA	TRBJ2-7	TRBV5-4	12	CASRGGDYEQYF	TGTGCCAGCAGGGGGGGAGACTACGAGCAGTACTTC
many	TRBD1	TRBJ1-5	TRBV2	16	CASNPDRAGGNQPQHF	TGTGCCAGCAATCCGGACAGGGCGGGGGGCAATCAGCCCCAGCATTTT